This T cell receptor beta chain was found in a study of blood T cell repertoires in COVID-19. For the study at large: Donors in the United States, Italy and Spain gave samples during acute or convalescent COVID-19. Nucleic acid was either cDNA or gDNA, and it came from T cells, B-cell-depleted T cells, or PBMCs.

One Seattle source followed patients from active infection through their disease course. Trimming pared 6 bases from V and 0 bases from J, leaving 9 bases between. The CDR3 has 14 residues. Germline values: CDR1 SNHLY, CDR2 FYNNEI. As originally analysed: Amplification with reference gene primers provided the estimates of nucleated cell counts. The assay was immunoSEQ multiplex PCR, and TCRdb's table has in-frame clones only and misses some. That table is the source of V, J and clone size, and D and trimming were worked out from the DNA. The table includes 85,000 to 120,000 clones, 80% to 95% detected once. A single count supports this clone.

The receptor was isolated from a woman in her fifties or sixties with COVID-19, enrolled during active disease. The chain combines TRBV2 with TRBJ1-3; no reliable D call. Source material: peripheral blood. In DNA, the CDR3 is TGTGCCAGCAGCAGTACCCTCTCTGGAAACACCATATATTTT. Translating gives CASSSTLSGNTIYF.